This entry concerns a single T cell receptor (beta chain). The antigen remains unidentified. These data are taken from a study of beta chain features in type 1 diabetes. Of the isolated RNA, all was reverse transcribed, and so the sequenced material was expressed TCRB transcripts. Clones were sequenced by immunoSEQ multiplex PCR, and TCRdb holds only the in-frame ones, with some missing. This sample has some 410,000 clones, with approximately 14% found just once. Sorting produced populations that all topped 98% purity. Study-wide points: Comparison showed that naive, central memory and Treg TCRB repertoires appeared more similar among patients than among healthy donors.

The specimen was naive CD4+ T cells from blood. This TCR came from a man under 40 in good health.

The CDR3 region has the DNA TGCGCCAGCAGCCAAGAATCCCCGGGACAGGGGTGGGGTACGCAGTATTTT. This encodes CASSQESPGQGWGTQYF. The chain uses TRBV4-1 and TRBJ2-3, with 10 positions matching TRBD1. The CDR3 totals 17 residues. Looked up from germline, CDR1 is MGHRA and CDR2 is YSYEKL. Germline trimming cut 0 bases from V and 8 bases from J; bases unmatched to any gene: 11.